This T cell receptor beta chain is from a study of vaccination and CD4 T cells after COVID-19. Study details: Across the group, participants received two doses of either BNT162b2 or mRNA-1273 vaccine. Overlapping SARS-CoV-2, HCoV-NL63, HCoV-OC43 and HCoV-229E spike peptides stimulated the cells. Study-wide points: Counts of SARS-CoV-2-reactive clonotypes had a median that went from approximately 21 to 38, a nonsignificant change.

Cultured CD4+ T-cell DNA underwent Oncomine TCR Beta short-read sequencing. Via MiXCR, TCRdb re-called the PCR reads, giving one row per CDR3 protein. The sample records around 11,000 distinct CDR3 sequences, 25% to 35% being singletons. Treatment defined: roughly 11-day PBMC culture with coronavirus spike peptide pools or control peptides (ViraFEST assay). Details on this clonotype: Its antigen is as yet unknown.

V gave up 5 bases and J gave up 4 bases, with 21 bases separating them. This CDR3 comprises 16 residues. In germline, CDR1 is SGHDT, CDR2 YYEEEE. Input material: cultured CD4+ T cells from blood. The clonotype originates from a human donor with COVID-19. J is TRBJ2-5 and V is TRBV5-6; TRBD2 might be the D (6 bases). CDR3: CASRTGFTGEIETQYF. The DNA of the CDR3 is TGTGCCAGCAGAACAGGTTTTACGGGAGAGATAGAGACCCAGTACTTC.